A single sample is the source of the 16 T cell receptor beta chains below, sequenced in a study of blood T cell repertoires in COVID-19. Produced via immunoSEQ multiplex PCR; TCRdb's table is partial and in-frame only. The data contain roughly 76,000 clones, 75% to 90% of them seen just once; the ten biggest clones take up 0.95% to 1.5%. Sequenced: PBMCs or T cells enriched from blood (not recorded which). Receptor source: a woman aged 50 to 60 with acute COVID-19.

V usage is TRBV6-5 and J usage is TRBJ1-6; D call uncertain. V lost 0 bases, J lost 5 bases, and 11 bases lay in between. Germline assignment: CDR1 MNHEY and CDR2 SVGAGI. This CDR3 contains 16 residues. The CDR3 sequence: CASSYSALPNNSPLHF. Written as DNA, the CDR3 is TGTGCCAGCAGTTACTCTGCACTGCCCAATAATTCACCCCTCCACTTT.

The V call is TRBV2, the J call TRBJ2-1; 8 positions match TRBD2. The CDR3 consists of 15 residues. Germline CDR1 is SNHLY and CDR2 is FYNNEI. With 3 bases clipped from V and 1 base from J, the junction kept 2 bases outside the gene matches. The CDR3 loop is CASSDGTSSYNEQFF. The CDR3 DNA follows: TGTGCCAGCAGTGATGGGACTAGTTCCTACAATGAGCAGTTCTTC. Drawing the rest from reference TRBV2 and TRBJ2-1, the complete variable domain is EPEVTQTPSHQVTQMGQEVILRCVPISNHLYFYWYRQILGQKVEFLVSFYNNEISEKSEIFDDQFSVERPDGSNFTLKIRSTKLEDSAMYFCASSDGTSSYNEQFFGPGTRLTVL.

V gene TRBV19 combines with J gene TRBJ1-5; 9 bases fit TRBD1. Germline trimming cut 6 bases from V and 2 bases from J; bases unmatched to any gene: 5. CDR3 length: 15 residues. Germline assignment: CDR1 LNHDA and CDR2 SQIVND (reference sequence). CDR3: CASRKQGAGNQPQHF. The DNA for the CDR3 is TGTGCCAGTAGGAAACAGGGGGCAGGCAATCAGCCCCAGCATTTT.

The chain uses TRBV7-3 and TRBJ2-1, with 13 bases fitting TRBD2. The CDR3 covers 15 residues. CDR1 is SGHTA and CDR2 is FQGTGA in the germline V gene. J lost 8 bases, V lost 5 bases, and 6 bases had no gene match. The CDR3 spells CASSPTSGRLHEQFF. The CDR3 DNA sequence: TGTGCCAGCAGCCCGACTAGCGGGAGGCTCCATGAGCAGTTCTTC.

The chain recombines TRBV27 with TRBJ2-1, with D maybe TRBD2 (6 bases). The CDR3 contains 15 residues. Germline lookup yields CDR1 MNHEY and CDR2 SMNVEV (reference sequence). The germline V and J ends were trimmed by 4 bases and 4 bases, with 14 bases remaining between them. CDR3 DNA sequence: TGTGCCAGCAGTTCCACGGGAGAGTATTACAATGAGCAGTTCTTC. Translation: CASSSTGEYYNEQFF.

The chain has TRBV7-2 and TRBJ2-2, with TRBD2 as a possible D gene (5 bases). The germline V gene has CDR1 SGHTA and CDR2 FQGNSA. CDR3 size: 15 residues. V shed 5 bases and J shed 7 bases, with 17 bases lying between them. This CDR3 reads CASSPRRGLGGELFF. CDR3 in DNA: TGTGCCAGCAGCCCCCGCCGGGGTCTGGGCGGGGAGCTGTTTTTT.

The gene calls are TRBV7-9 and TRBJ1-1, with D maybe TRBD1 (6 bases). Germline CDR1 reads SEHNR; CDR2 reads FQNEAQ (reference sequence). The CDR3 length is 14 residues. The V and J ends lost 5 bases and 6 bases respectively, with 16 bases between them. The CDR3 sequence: CASSLTGIYAEAFF. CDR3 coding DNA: TGTGCCAGCAGCCTAACAGGGATCTACGCTGAAGCTTTCTTT. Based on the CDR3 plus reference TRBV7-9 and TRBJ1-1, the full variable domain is DTGVSQNPRHKITKRGQNVTFRCDPISEHNRLYWYRQTLGQGPEFLTYFQNEAQLEKSRLLSDRFSAERPKGSFSTLEIQRTEQGDSAMYLCASSLTGIYAEAFFGQGTRLTVV.

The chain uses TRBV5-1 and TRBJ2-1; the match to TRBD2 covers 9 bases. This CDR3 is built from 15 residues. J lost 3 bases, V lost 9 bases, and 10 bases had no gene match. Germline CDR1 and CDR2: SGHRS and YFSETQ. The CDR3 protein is CATAVGTSSYNEQFF. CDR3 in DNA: TGCGCCACCGCTGTAGGGACTAGCAGCTACAATGAGCAGTTCTTC.

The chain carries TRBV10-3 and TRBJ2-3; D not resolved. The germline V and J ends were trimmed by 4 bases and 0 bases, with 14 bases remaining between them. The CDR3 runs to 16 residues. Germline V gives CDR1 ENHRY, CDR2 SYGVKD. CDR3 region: CAISGYDKKSTDTQYF. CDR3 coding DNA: TGTGCCATCAGTGGATATGACAAGAAGAGCACAGATACGCAGTATTTT.

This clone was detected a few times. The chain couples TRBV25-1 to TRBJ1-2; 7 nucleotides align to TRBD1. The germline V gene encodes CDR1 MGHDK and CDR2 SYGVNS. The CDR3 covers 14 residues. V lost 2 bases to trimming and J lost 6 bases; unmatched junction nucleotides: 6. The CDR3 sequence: CASSEQGGSDGYTF. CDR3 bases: TGTGCCAGCAGTGAACAGGGGGGTTCGGATGGCTACACCTTC.

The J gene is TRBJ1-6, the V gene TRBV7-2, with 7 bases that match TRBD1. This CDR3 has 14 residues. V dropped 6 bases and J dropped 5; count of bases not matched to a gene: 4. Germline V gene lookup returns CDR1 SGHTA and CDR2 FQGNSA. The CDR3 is CASRRDSNNSPLHF. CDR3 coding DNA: TGTGCCAGCAGGCGGGACAGTAATAATTCACCCCTCCACTTT. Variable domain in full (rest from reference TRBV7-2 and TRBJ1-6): GAGVSQSPSNKVTEKGKDVELRCDPISGHTALYWYRQSLGQGLEFLIYFQGNSAPDKSGLPSDRFSAERTGGSVSTLTIQRTQQEDSAVYLCASRRDSNNSPLHFGNGTRLTVT.

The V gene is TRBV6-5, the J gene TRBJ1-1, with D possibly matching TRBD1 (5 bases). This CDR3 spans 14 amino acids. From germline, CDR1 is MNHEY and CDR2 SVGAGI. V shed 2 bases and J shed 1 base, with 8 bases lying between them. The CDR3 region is CASSYGQGNTEAFF. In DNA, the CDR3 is TGTGCCAGCAGTTACGGGCAGGGGAACACTGAAGCTTTCTTT.

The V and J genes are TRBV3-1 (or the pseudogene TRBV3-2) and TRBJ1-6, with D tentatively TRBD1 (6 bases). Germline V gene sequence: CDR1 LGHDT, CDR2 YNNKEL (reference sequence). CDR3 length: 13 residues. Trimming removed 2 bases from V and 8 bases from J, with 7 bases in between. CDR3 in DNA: TGTGCCAGCAGCCAAAAGGGGGATTCACCCCTCCACTTT. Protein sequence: CASSQKGDSPLHF.

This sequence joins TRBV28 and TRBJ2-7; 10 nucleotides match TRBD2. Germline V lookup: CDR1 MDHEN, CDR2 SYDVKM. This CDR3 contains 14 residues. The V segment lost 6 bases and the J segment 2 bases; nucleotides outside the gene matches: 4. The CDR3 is CASRKAGGTYEQYF. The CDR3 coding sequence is TGTGCCAGCAGGAAAGCGGGAGGGACCTACGAGCAGTACTTC.

The CDR3 is CASSLGGRGYTF. CDR3 bases: TGTGCCAGCAGTTTAGGAGGGAGGGGCTACACCTTC. The chain couples TRBV27 to TRBJ1-2, with unresolved D. Germline V gives CDR1 MNHEY, CDR2 SMNVEV (reference sequence). V gave up 2 bases and J gave up 8 bases, with 9 bases separating them. CDR3 length: 12 amino acids.

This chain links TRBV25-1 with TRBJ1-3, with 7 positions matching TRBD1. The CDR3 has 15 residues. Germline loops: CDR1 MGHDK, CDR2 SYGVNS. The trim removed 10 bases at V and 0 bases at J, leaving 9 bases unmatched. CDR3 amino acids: CATQTGQHSGNTIYF. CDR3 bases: TGTGCCACCCAAACGGGACAGCACTCTGGAAACACCATATATTTT. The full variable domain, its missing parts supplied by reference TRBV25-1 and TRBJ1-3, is EADIYQTPRYLVIGTGKKITLECSQTMGHDKMYWYQQDPGMELHLIHYSYGVNSTEKGDLSSESTVSRIRTEHFPLTLESARPSHTSQYLCATQTGQHSGNTIYFGEGSWLTVV.